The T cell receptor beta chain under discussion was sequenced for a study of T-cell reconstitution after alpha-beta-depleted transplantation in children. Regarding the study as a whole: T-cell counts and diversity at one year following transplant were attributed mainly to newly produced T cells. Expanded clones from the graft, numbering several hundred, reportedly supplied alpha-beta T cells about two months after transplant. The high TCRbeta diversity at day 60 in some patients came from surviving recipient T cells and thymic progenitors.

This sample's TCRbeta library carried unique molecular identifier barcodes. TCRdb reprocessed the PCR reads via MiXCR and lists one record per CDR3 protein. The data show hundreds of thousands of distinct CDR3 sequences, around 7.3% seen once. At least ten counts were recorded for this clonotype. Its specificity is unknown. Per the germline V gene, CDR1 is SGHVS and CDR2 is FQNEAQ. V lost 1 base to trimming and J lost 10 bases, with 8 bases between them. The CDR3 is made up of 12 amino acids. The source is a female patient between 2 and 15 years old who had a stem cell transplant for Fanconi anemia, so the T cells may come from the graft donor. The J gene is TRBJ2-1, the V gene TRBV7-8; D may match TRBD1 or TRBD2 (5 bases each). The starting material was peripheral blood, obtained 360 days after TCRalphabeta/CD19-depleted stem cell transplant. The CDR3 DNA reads TGTGCCAGCAGCTTAGTGGGGGAAGAGCAGTTCTTC. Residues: CASSLVGEEQFF.